The 24 T cell receptor beta chains below all came from one sample that was sequenced in a study of cytomegalovirus exposure and HLA in healthy donors. The PCR used 60 Vbeta and 13 Jbeta primers. TCRdb keeps only in-frame clones here, not all; method: immunoSEQ multiplex PCR. The sample comprises some 120,000 clones, roughly four fifths of which are singletons, and less than 2% rests with the top ten. Sequencing was done on a sample of PBMCs. These receptors were collected from a man aged 45-65 years in good health and CMV-seronegative.

This clone occurred a few times. This sequence joins TRBV9 and TRBJ1-5; the match to TRBD1 covers 7 bases. Germline V gene data show CDR1 as SGDLS and CDR2 as YYNGEE. The CDR3 has 14 amino acids. V dropped 3 bases and J dropped 2; count of bases not matched to a gene: 2. As DNA, the CDR3 is TGTGCCAGCAGCGGCGGACAGGGCAATCAGCCCCAGCATTTT. Translating it yields CASSGGQGNQPQHF. Variable domain in full (rest from reference TRBV9 and TRBJ1-5): DSGVTQTPKHLITATGQRVTLRCSPRSGDLSVYWYQQSLDQGLQFLIQYYNGEERAKGNILERFSAQQFPDLHSELNLSSLELGDSALYFCASSGGQGNQPQHFGDGTRLSIL.

The chain combines TRBV19 with TRBJ2-2, with TRBD2 as a possible D gene (7 bases). The CDR3 is 16 residues long. V dropped 0 bases and J dropped 5 bases, with 13 bases sitting between them. Per the germline V gene, CDR1 is LNHDA and CDR2 is SQIVND (reference sequence). In DNA, the CDR3 is TGTGCCAGTAGTATAGATGGGGGGGCCCCAACCGGGGAGCTGTTTTTT. It yields the protein CASSIDGGAPTGELFF.

The chain links TRBV5-1 to TRBJ1-1; D ambiguous. The CDR3 consists of 14 residues. In germline, CDR1 is SGHRS, CDR2 YFSETQ. Trimming cost V 0 bases and J 2 bases, with 8 bases left between them. CDR3 in DNA: TGCGCCAGCAGCTTGGCTTCAGAAAACACTGAAGCTTTCTTT. Translating it yields CASSLASENTEAFF.

V and J are TRBV2 and TRBJ2-5, with D perhaps matching TRBD1 (6 bases). Germline CDR1 and CDR2: SNHLY and FYNNEI. Trimming removed 4 bases from V and 4 bases from J, with 13 bases in between. The CDR3 has 14 amino acids. CDR3 coding DNA: TGTGCCAGCAGTGCGGAAGGGGGAGTAGAGACCCAGTACTTC. This translates into CASSAEGGVETQYF.

This clone was recorded once. V gene TRBV7-2 combines with J gene TRBJ1-4; 8 bases match TRBD1. CDR1 is SGHTA and CDR2 is FQGNSA in the germline V gene. The V gene end was trimmed by 5 bases and the J gene end by 8 bases; junction bases not matched to a gene: 7. CDR3 length: 14 residues. CDR3 bases: TGTGCCAGCAGCCCTAGGACAGGGCAGGAAAAACTGTTTTTT. It yields the protein CASSPRTGQEKLFF.

The chain carries TRBV9 and TRBJ2-7, with TRBD1 matching over 9 bases. The CDR3 length is 15 residues. The germline V gene has CDR1 SGDLS and CDR2 YYNGEE. Germline trimming cut 2 bases from V and 4 bases from J; bases unmatched to any gene: 7. CDR3 in amino acids: CASSVGPGQGYEQYF. The CDR3 DNA reads TGTGCCAGCAGCGTCGGTCCGGGACAGGGTTACGAGCAGTACTTC. Full variable domain (missing parts from reference TRBV9 and TRBJ2-7): DSGVTQTPKHLITATGQRVTLRCSPRSGDLSVYWYQQSLDQGLQFLIQYYNGEERAKGNILERFSAQQFPDLHSELNLSSLELGDSALYFCASSVGPGQGYEQYFGPGTRLTVT.

The gene calls are TRBV5-1 and TRBJ2-3; TRBD2 agrees at 9 bases. The V gene end was trimmed by 6 bases and the J gene end by 2 bases; junction bases not matched to a gene: 7. The CDR3 runs to 15 residues. From germline, CDR1 is SGHRS and CDR2 YFSETQ. This chain's CDR3 is CASTPSSGVTDTQYF. The CDR3 bases are TGCGCCAGCACCCCCTCTAGCGGGGTCACAGATACGCAGTATTTT.

The V gene is TRBV5-6, the J gene TRBJ2-5, with D maybe TRBD2 (6 bases). CDR1 SGHDT and CDR2 YYEEEE come from the germline V gene. This CDR3 comprises 13 residues. Trimming cost V 1 base and J 4 bases, with 8 bases left between them. CDR3 nucleotide sequence: TGTGCCAGCAGCTTGACGGGGGTAGAGACCCAGTACTTC. It translates to CASSLTGVETQYF.

The chain employs TRBV4-1 and TRBJ1-3, with 7 bases identical to TRBD1. Germline CDR1 MGHRA, CDR2 YSYEKL. This CDR3 is built from 17 residues. The V and J ends lost 4 bases and 0 bases, in that order; junction bases with no gene match: 9. CDR3: CASSPIGQVTSGNTIYF. For the CDR3, the DNA is TGCGCCAGCAGCCCCATCGGACAGGTAACCTCTGGAAACACCATATATTTT.

V and J are TRBV25-1 and TRBJ1-2; weak D call: TRBD1 (6 bases). Deletions cut 4 bases from V and 7 bases from J, with 10 bases between. The CDR3 has 12 residues. CDR1 is MGHDK and CDR2 is SYGVNS in the germline V gene. In nucleotides, the CDR3 is TGTGCCAGCAGTGTAACAGGGAGTGGCTACACCTTC. Translation: CASSVTGSGYTF.

J is TRBJ1-5 and V is TRBV19, with 8 bases matching TRBD1. Germline values: CDR1 LNHDA, CDR2 SQIVND (reference sequence). Trimming at V came to 3 bases and at J to 11 bases, leaving 9 bases not matched to a gene. The CDR3 sequence is 14 residues long. CDR3 DNA sequence: TGTGCCAGTAGTATTGCGACAGGGGAACTGGCCCAGCATTTT. Its translation is CASSIATGELAQHF. The full variable domain, rest sourced from reference TRBV19 and TRBJ1-5, is DGGITQSPKYLFRKEGQNVTLSCEQNLNHDAMYWYRQDPGQGLRLIYYSQIVNDFQKGDIAEGYSVSREKKESFPLTVTSAQKNPTAFYLCASSIATGELAQHFGDGTRLSIL.

This clone appeared a few times. The CDR3: CASTQGVLGTGELFF. CDR3 DNA: TGCGCCAGCACCCAGGGGGTCCTCGGCACCGGGGAGCTGTTTTTT. V gene TRBV5-1 combines with J gene TRBJ2-2; 7 bases fit TRBD1. Germline assignment: CDR1 SGHRS and CDR2 YFSETQ. The CDR3 totals 15 residues. With V trimmed by 6 bases and J by 4 bases, 9 bases remained unmatched.

CDR3 amino acids: CASSLEPDTEAFF. Written as DNA, the CDR3 is TGCGCCAGCAGCTTGGAGCCTGACACTGAAGCTTTCTTT. The chain is built from TRBV5-1 and TRBJ1-1, with D uncertain. Germline CDR1 is SGHRS and CDR2 is YFSETQ. V was trimmed by 0 bases and J by 3 bases, leaving 6 bases between them. The CDR3 has 13 residues. The full variable domain, its missing parts supplied by reference TRBV5-1 and TRBJ1-1, is KAGVTQTPRYLIKTRGQQVTLSCSPISGHRSVSWYQQTPGQGLQFLFEYFSETQRNKGNFPGRFSGRQFSNSRSEMNVSTLELGDSALYLCASSLEPDTEAFFGQGTRLTVV.

The chain couples TRBV2 to TRBJ2-1; D not resolved. CDR1 is SNHLY and CDR2 is FYNNEI in the germline V gene. Between the trimmed V and J ends, which lost 8 bases and 4 bases, there was a span of 12 bases. This CDR3 spans 13 amino acids. The CDR3, as DNA: TGTGCCAGCCGGAGTGGCCAGTACAATGAGCAGTTCTTC. It specifies CASRSGQYNEQFF.

In regard to this clone: At one end the junction does not follow the germline gene, possibly because of a read error. The gene calls are TRBV5-6 and TRBJ2-4; tentative D call: TRBD1 (6 bases). This CDR3 spans 14 amino acids. Germline-derived CDR1 and CDR2 are SGHDT and YYEEEE. This CDR3 is CASSTWTAENIQYF. Here the CDR3 DNA reads TGTGCCAGCAGCACCTGGACAGCCGAAAACATTCAGTACTTC.

CDR3 bases: TGTGCCAGCAGCTCCGATAGAGCGAACACTGAAGCTTTCTTT. This codes for CASSSDRANTEAFF. The chain uses TRBV7-9 and TRBJ1-1; D ambiguous. Trimming took 4 bases from V and 1 from J, leaving 10 bases between them. CDR3 length equals 14 residues. CDR1 and CDR2 from the germline V gene are SEHNR and FQNEAQ (reference sequence).

The chain has TRBV6-1 and TRBJ2-2, with D maybe TRBD2 (6 bases). The V end lost 4 bases, the J end lost 8 bases, and 20 bases lay between the germline ends. Per germline, CDR1 MNHNS and CDR2 SASEGT. This CDR3 has 16 residues. The CDR3 protein is CASSGGTDSAMGELFF. The CDR3 region has the DNA TGTGCCAGCAGTGGCGGGACGGACTCAGCCATGGGGGAGCTGTTTTTT.

The chain recombines TRBV5-6 with TRBJ1-5; D remains unclear. This CDR3 contains 15 residues. CDR1 is SGHDT and CDR2 is YYEEEE in the germline V gene. V shed 0 bases and J shed 2 bases, with 9 bases lying between them. The CDR3 loop is CASSLGPPGNQPQHF. DNA of the CDR3: TGTGCCAGCAGCTTGGGTCCCCCGGGCAATCAGCCCCAGCATTTT.

In this sample, this clone turned up a few times. V gene TRBV10-3 combines with J gene TRBJ2-1; TRBD1 matches 9 bases. This CDR3 comprises 15 residues. With V trimmed by 5 bases and J by 8 bases, 10 bases remained unmatched. Per the germline V gene, CDR1 is ENHRY and CDR2 is SYGVKD. The CDR3 DNA sequence: TGTGCCATCAGTACTCCGGGACAGGGTTCTGATGAGCAGTTCTTC. Its translation: CAISTPGQGSDEQFF.

The J gene is TRBJ1-1, the V gene TRBV5-8; maybe TRBD1 (6 bases). The V gene's germline CDR1 is SGHTS and CDR2 YDEGEE. V was trimmed by 2 bases and J by 1 base, leaving 12 bases between them. The length of the CDR3 is 15 residues. CDR3 sequence (DNA): TGTGCCAGCAGCTTACCGGTGACAGGGAACACTGAAGCTTTCTTT. Residues: CASSLPVTGNTEAFF.

V and J are TRBV2 and TRBJ2-2, with D possibly matching TRBD2 (6 bases). The germline CDR1 and CDR2 sequences are SNHLY and FYNNEI. Trimming cost V 5 bases and J 6 bases, with 10 bases left between them. The CDR3 loop spans 13 amino acids. The CDR3 sequence: CASSKTSSGELFF. The CDR3 DNA sequence: TGTGCCAGCAGTAAGACTAGTTCCGGGGAGCTGTTTTTT.

The chain joins TRBV6-6 to TRBJ1-1; D might be TRBD1 (5 bases). The CDR3 contains 13 residues. Germline V lookup: CDR1 MNHNY, CDR2 SVGAGI (reference sequence). V lost 5 bases, J lost 7 bases, and 14 bases lay in between. In nucleotides, the CDR3 is TGTGCCAGCAGTAAAGGGGCGCGCGATGAAGCTTTCTTT. Its translation: CASSKGARDEAFF.

V is TRBV25-1 and J is TRBJ1-4, with D tentatively TRBD1 (5 bases). Germline V lookup: CDR1 MGHDK, CDR2 SYGVNS. V was clipped by 6 bases and J by 0 bases, with 20 bases between them. This CDR3 has 18 residues. CDR3 residues: CASRGPPQDPATNEKLFF. DNA of the CDR3: TGTGCCAGCAGGGGGCCCCCACAGGACCCCGCAACTAATGAAAAACTGTTTTTT. Looking up the rest from reference TRBV25-1 and TRBJ1-4 gives the full variable domain: EADIYQTPRYLVIGTGKKITLECSQTMGHDKMYWYQQDPGMELHLIHYSYGVNSTEKGDLSSESTVSRIRTEHFPLTLESARPSHTSQYLCASRGPPQDPATNEKLFFGSGTQLSVL.

The V and J genes are TRBV15 and TRBJ1-1, with 7 bases that match TRBD1. J gave up 4 bases and V 8 bases, and 22 bases lay outside the gene matches. Germline V gives CDR1 LNHNV, CDR2 YYDKDF (reference sequence). This CDR3 contains 18 residues. CDR3 DNA sequence: TGTGCCACCGCACCCGACAGGGCGCAGGAGAAGGTTGGCACTGAAGCTTTCTTT. Its protein product is CATAPDRAQEKVGTEAFF.